This TCR beta chain was obtained from a study of shared clonotypes between healthy human individuals. Study details: A few men and a couple of women, aged 18 to 49, were donors.

Terminally differentiated effector memory CD45RA+ cells were excluded by CCR7 positive selection of CD45RO-negative cells. About this clone itself: Its target is unknown.

Sorted-subset replicate PCRs used around 200 ng DNA, 25,000 to 30,000 T cell genomes. This table comes from immunoSEQ multiplex PCR, and its TCRdb copy is limited to in-frame clones, with some not included. The sample consists of approximately 1.9 million clones, around 93% of them appearing once. The V gene's germline CDR1 is SEHNR and CDR2 FQNEAQ (reference sequence). V was clipped by 5 bases and J by 10 bases, with 1 base between them. The CDR3 loop spans 8 amino acids. Regarding the study as a whole: Rarefaction curves obtained for sorted subsets showed sequencing incomplete despite large depth.

Sequencing input: naive CD8+ T cells from PBMCs. The V call is TRBV7-9, the J call TRBJ2-3; the D is unclear. The clonotype was recovered from a man aged 18 to 29 in good health. Some clones in this sample may be carry-over from other donors' samples. DNA of the CDR3: TGTGCCAGCAGCGCGCAGTATTTT. The encoded protein is CASSAQYF.